This T cell receptor beta chain was sequenced for a study of technical replicates of blood from four donors. The protocol was immunoSEQ multiplex PCR, while the TCRdb copy is restricted to in-frame clones and leaves out a portion. The data show about 75,000 clones, approximately 97% seen once. In its sample, this clone was seen once. CDR3 size: 19 residues. Germline V lookup: CDR1 SGHKS, CDR2 YYEKEE (reference sequence). V lost 0 bases, J lost 5 bases, and 27 bases lay in between. The sample taken for sequencing was T cells isolated from PBMCs. The receptor was derived from a human donor in good health. This chain joins TRBV5-5 and TRBJ2-7; no firm D call. CDR3 nucleotide sequence: TGTGCCAGCAGCTTGGCCGCCGGTCAGAGGCTCTCGTTCGCCCACGAGCAGTACTTC. Protein product: CASSLAAGQRLSFAHEQYF.